Listed below are T cell receptor beta chains from one sample, sequenced in a study of beta chain features in type 1 diabetes. Sequenced by immunoSEQ multiplex PCR; TCRdb stores in-frame clones only, minus some. Of 150,000 to 200,000 clones in the sample, roughly 60% were seen once. Material for sequencing was naive CD4+ T cells from blood. The origin of the receptors is a man younger than 40 with type 1 diabetes. Both conserved end residues are part of each CDR3. D genes are given only for firm matches. Only some rows state a clone size, as once, few, many or a class for expanded clones.

>TRBV19|few|TRBJ2-5|TRBD2
CASSISALAEETQYF
TGTGCCAGTAGTATATCGGCACTAGCGGAAGAGACCCAGTACTTC
>TRBV11-2|NA|TRBJ2-4|NA
CASSLAGLSIQYF
TGTGCCAGCAGCCTAGCCGGCCTGAGCATTCAGTACTTC
>TRBV28|NA|TRBJ2-6|TRBD1
CASSTGGSGANVLTF
TGTGCCAGCAGTACAGGGGGCTCTGGGGCCAACGTCCTGACTTTC
>TRBV7-9|NA|TRBJ2-6|TRBD2
CASSLAAGVAGANVLTF
TGTGCCAGCAGCTTAGCAGCGGGGGTCGCTGGGGCCAACGTCCTGACTTTC
>TRBV25-1|NA|TRBJ2-7|NA
CASSPNRVTFNEQYF
TGTGCCAGCAGCCCGAACAGGGTTACCTTTAACGAGCAGTACTTC
>TRBV29-1|few|TRBJ2-5|NA
CSVVGGETQYF
TGCAGCGTTGTAGGTGGTGAGACCCAGTACTTC
>TRBV30|NA|TRBJ1-6|NA
CAWSVHRTSSYNSPLHF
TGTGCCTGGAGTGTACATCGGACAAGCTCCTATAATTCACCCCTCCACTTT
>TRBV7-2|few|TRBJ2-7|NA
CASSLAARSYEQYF
TGTGCCAGCAGCTTAGCGGCCAGGTCCTACGAGCAGTACTTC
>TRBV30|NA|TRBJ2-3|TRBD2
CAWSVASGGADTQYF
TGTGCCTGGAGTGTGGCTAGCGGGGGAGCAGATACGCAGTATTTT
>TRBV27|NA|TRBJ2-1|NA
CASSFQTGPNEQFF
TGTGCCAGCAGTTTCCAGACAGGACCGAATGAGCAGTTCTTC
>TRBV25-1|few|TRBJ2-5|NA
CASSKSDRLVGETQYF
TGTGCCAGCAGCAAATCAGACAGGTTGGTCGGAGAGACCCAGTACTTC
>TRBV7-9|NA|TRBJ1-2|TRBD1
CASSLTDRYTF
TGTGCCAGCAGCTTGACGGACAGGTACACCTTC
>TRBV15|once|TRBJ2-3|NA
CATRYTSTDTQYF
TGTGCCACCAGATATACTAGCACAGATACGCAGTATTTT
>TRBV11-2|NA|TRBJ2-5|TRBD2
CASIMTSGRTQYF
TGTGCCAGCATCATGACTAGCGGGCGAACCCAGTACTTC
>TRBV7-8|NA|TRBJ2-3|NA
CASSLGQSTDTQYF
TGTGCCAGCAGCTTAGGACAGTCCACAGATACGCAGTATTTT
>TRBV7-2|NA|TRBJ2-7|NA
CASSLNIKGSLGEQYF
TGTGCCAGCAGCCTAAACATTAAGGGGAGTTTAGGCGAGCAGTACTTC